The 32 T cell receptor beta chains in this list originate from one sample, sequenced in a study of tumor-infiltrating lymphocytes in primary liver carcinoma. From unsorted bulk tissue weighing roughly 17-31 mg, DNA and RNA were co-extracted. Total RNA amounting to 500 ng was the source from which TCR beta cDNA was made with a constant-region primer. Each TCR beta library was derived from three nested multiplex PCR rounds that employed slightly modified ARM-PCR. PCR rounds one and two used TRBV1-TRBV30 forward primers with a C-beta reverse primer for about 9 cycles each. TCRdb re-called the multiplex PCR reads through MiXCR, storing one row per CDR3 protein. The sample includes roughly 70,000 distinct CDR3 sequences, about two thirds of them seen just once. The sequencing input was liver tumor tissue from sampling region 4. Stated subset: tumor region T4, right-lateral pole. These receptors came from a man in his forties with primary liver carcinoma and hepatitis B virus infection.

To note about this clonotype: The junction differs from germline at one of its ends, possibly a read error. The CDR3 bases are TGTTCCAGCAGCCTATTTGTGGGAATATCCTACGAGCAGTACTTC. This codes for CSSSLFVGISYEQYF. This chain uses TRBV11-2 with TRBJ2-7; no clear D. Germline values: CDR1 SGHAT, CDR2 FQNNGV. The CDR3 spans 15 residues.

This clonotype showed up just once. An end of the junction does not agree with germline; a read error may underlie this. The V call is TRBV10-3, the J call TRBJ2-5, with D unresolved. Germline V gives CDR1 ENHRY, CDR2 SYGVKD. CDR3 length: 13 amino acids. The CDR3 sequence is CDTAWASQETEYF. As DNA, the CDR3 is TGTGACACAGCCTGGGCCAGCCAAGAGACCGAGTACTTC.

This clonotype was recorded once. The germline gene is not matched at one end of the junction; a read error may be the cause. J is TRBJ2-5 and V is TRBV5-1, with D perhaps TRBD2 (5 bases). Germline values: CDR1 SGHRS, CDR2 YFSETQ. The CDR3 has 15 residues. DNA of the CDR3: TGCGCCTGCAGCTTACCAGGAGGCGATGGAGAGACCCAGTACTTC. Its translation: CACSLPGGDGETQYF.

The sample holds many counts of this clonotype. CDR3 region: CASSGRGNAGELFF. The CDR3 DNA reads as TGCGCCAGCAGCGGGCGGGGAAATGCCGGGGAGCTGTTTTTT. This sequence joins TRBV4-1 and TRBJ2-2, with a possible D match to TRBD2 (6 bases). V lost 5 bases, J lost 6 bases, and 13 bases lay in between. The CDR3 totals 14 residues. The V gene's germline CDR1 is MGHRA and CDR2 YSYEKL.

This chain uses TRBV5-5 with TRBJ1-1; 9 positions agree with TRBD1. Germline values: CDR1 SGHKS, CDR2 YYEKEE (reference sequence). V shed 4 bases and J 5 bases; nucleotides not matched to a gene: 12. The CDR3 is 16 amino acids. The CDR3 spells CASSLASGTGRTEAFF. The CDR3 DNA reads TGTGCCAGCAGCCTGGCCTCGGGGACAGGGAGGACTGAAGCTTTCTTT.

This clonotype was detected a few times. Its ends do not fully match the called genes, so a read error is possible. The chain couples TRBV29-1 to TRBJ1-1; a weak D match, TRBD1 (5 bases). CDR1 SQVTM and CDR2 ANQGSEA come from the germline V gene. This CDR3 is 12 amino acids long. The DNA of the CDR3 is TGCAGTGTTGACGGAGCTACCAGGGAGGCTTTCTTT. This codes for CSVDGATREAFF.

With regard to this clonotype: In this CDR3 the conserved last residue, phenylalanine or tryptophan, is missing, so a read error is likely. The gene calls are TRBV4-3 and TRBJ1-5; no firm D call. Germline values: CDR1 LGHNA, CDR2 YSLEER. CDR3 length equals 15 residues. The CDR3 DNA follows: TGCGCCAGTAGCCAAGATCGGTTTGGTCCTCAGGCCCAGCATTGT. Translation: CASSQDRFGPQAQHC.

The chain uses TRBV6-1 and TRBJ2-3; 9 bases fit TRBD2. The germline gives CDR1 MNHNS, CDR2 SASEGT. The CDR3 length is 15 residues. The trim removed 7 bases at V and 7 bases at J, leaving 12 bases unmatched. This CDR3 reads CASTPREGFVNTQYF. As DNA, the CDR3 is TGTGCCAGCACTCCGCGGGAGGGATTTGTGAATACGCAGTATTTT.

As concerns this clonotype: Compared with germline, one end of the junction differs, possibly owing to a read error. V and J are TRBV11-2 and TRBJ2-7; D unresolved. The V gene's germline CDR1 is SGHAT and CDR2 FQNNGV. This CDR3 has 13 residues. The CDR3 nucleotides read TGTGCCAGTAGCTTAGATTCAGGTGACGAGCAGTACTTC. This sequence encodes CASSLDSGDEQYF.

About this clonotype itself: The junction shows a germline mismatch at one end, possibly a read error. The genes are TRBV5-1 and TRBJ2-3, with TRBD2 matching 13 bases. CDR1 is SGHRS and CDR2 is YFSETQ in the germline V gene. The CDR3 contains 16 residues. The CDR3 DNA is TGCGCCGGTAGCTTGATGGGACTAGCGGGACGTGATACGCGGTATTTT. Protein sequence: CAGSLMGLAGRDTRYF. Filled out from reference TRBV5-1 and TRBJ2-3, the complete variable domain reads KAGVTQTPRYLIKTRGQQVTLSCSPISGHRSVSWYQQTPGQGLQFLFEYFSETQRNKGNFPGRFSGRQFSNSRSEMNVSTLELGDSALYLCAGSLMGLAGRDTRYFGPGTRLTVL.

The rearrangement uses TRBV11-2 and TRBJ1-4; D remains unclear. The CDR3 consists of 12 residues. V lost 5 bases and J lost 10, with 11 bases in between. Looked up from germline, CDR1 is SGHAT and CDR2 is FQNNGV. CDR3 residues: CASSPWEGKLFF. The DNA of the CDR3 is TGTGCCAGCAGCCCCTGGGAGGGAAAACTGTTTTTT.

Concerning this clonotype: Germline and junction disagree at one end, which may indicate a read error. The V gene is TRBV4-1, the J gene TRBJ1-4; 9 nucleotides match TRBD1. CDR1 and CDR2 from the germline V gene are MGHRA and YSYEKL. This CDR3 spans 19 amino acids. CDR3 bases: TGCGCCAGCAGCCGAGAGGGGAACAGGGGGCAAGTTACTAATGGAAAACTGCTTTTT. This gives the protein CASSREGNRGQVTNGKLLF.

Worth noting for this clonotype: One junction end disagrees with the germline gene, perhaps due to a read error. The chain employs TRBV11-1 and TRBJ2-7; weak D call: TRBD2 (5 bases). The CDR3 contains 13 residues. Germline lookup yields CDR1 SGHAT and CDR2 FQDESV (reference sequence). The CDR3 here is CTSSLWLAREQYF. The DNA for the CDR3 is TGTACCAGCAGCCTGTGGCTAGCAAGGGAGCAGTACTTC.

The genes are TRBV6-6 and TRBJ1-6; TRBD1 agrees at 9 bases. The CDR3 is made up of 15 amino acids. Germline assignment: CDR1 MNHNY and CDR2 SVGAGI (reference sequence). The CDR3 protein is CVNSLGTGRNSPLHF. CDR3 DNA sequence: TGTGTCAACAGTCTAGGGACAGGGAGAAATTCACCCCTCCACTTT.

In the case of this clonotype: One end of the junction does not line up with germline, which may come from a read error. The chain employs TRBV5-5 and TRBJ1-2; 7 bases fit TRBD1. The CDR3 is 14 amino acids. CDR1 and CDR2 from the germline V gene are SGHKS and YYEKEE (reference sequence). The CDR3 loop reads CASNPGQAHYGYTF. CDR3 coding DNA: TGCGCCAGCAACCCTGGACAGGCCCACTATGGCTACACCTTC.

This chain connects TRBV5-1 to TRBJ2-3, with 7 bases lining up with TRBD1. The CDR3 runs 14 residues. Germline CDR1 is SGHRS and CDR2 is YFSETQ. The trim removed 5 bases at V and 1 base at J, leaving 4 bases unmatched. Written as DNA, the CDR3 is TGCGCCAGCAGAATTCAGGGGGGCACAGATACGCAGTATTTT. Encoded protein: CASRIQGGTDTQYF. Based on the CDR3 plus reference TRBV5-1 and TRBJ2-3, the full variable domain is KAGVTQTPRYLIKTRGQQVTLSCSPISGHRSVSWYQQTPGQGLQFLFEYFSETQRNKGNFPGRFSGRQFSNSRSEMNVSTLELGDSALYLCASRIQGGTDTQYFGPGTRLTVL.

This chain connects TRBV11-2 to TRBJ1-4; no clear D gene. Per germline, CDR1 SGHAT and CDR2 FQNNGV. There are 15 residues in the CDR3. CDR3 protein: CTIGLDGFANEKLFF. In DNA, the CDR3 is TGTACCATCGGCTTAGACGGGTTCGCTAATGAAAAACTGTTTTTT.

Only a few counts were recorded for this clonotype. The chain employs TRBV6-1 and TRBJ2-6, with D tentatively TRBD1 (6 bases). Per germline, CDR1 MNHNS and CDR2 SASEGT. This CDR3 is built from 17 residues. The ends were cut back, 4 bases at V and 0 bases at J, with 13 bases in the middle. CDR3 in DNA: TGTGCCAGCAGTGCCCGGGACACAATCTCTGGGGCCAACGTCCTGACTTTC. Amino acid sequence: CASSARDTISGANVLTF.

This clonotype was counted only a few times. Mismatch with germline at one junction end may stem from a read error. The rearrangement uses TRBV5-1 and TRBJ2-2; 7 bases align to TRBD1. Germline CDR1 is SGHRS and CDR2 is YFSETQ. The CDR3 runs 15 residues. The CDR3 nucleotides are TGCACCAGCAGCGACAGGGTCCCGAACACAGGGGAGCTGTTTTTT. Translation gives CTSSDRVPNTGELFF. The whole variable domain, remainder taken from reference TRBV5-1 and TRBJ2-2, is KAGVTQTPRYLIKTRGQQVTLSCSPISGHRSVSWYQQTPGQGLQFLFEYFSETQRNKGNFPGRFSGRQFSNSRSEMNVSTLELGDSALYLCTSSDRVPNTGELFFGEGSRLTVL.

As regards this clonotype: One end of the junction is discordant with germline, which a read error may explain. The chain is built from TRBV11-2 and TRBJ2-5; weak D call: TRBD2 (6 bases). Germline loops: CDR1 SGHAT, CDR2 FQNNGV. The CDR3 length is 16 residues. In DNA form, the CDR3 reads TGTACCAGCAGCTTAGGGACTTTGGAAGGACAAGAGACCCAATACTTC. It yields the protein CTSSLGTLEGQETQYF.

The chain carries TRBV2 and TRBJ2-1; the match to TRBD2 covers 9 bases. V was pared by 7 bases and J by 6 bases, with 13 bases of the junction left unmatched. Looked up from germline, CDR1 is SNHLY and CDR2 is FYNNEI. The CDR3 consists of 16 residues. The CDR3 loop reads CASTARVAGVGNEQFF. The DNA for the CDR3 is TGTGCCAGCACGGCTAGGGTAGCGGGAGTAGGCAATGAGCAGTTCTTC.

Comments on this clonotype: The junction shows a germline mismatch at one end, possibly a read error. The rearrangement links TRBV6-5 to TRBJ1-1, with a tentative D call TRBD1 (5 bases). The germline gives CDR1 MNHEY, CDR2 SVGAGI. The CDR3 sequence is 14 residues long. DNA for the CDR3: TGTGACAGCAGAACAGGACTTCCGAACACTGAAGCTTTCTTT. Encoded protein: CDSRTGLPNTEAFF.

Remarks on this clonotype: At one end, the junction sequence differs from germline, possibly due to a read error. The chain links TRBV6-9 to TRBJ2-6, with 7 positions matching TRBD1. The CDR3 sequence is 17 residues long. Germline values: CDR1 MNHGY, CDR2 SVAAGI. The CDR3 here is CATRGGVRSSGVNVLSF. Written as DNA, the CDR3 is TGTGCCACCAGAGGGGGCGTTCGAAGCTCTGGGGTCAACGTCCTGAGTTTC.

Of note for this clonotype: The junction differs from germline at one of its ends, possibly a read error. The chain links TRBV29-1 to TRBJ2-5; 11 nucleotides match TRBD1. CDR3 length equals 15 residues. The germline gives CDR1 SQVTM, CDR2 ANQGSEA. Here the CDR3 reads CSVEADRGRAETRYF. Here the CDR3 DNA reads TGCAGCGTTGAAGCGGACAGGGGGCGTGCAGAGACCCGGTACTTC.

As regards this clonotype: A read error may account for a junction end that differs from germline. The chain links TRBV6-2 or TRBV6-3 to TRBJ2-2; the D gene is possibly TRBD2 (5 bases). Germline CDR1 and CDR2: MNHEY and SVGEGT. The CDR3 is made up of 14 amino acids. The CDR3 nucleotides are TGTGCCAGCGGTTGCTCGGGGTCCCCCGGGGAGCTCTTTTTT. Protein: CASGCSGSPGELFF.

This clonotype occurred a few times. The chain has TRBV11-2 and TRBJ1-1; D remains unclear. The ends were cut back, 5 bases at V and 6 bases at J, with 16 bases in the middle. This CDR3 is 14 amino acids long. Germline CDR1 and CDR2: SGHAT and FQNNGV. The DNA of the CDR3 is TGTGCCAGCAGCAATAGGGTGTGGGAGCCTGAAGCTTTCTTT. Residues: CASSNRVWEPEAFF.

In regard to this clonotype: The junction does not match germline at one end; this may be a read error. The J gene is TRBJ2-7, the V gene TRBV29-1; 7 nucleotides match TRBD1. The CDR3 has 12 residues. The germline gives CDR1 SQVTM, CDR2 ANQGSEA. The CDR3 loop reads CSVRQGVNEQCF. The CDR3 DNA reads TGCAGCGTTCGTCAGGGGGTGAACGAGCAGTGCTTC.

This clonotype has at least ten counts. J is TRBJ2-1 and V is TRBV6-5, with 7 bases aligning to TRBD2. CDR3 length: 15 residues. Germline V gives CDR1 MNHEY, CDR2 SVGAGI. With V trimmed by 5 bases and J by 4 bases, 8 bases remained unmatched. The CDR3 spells CASSPSAGGYNEQFF. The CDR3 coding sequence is TGTGCCAGCAGTCCCTCGGCCGGGGGGTACAATGAGCAGTTCTTC.

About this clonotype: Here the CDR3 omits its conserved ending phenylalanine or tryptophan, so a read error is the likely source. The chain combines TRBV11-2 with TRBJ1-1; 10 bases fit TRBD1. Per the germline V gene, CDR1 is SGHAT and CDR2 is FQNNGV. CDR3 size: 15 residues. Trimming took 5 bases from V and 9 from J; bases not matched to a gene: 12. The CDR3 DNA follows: TGTGCCAGCAGCACCAGGACAGGGGGTCCGGCTAAAGCTTTCTCT. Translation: CASSTRTGGPAKAFS.

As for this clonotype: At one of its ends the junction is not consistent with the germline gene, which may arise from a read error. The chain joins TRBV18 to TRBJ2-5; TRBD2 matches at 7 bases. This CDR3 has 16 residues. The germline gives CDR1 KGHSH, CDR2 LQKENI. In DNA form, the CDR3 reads TGTGCCAGCTCGCCGGACGGAGAAGGATCAGCGGGGACCCTGTACTTC. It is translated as CASSPDGEGSAGTLYF.

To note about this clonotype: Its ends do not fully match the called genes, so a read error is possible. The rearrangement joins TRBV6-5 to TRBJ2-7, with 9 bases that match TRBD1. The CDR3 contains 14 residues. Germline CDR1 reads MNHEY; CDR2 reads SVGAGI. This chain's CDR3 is CASTSQGASIERYF. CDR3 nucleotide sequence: TGTGCCAGCACTTCACAGGGGGCCTCGATCGAGCGGTACTTC.

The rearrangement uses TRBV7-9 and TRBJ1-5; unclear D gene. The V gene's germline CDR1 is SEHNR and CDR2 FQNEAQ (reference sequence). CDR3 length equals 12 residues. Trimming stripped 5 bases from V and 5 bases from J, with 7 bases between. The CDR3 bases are TGTGCCAGCAGCCCTGTAGATCAGCCCCAGCATTTT. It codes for CASSPVDQPQHF. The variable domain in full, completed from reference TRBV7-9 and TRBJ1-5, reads DTGVSQNPRHKITKRGQNVTFRCDPISEHNRLYWYRQTLGQGPEFLTYFQNEAQLEKSRLLSDRFSAERPKGSFSTLEIQRTEQGDSAMYLCASSPVDQPQHFGDGTRLSIL.